This T cell receptor beta chain was recovered during a study of identical twins. Trimming removed 5 bases at V and 2 bases at J, with 10 bases between. CDR1 is SQVTM, CDR2 ANQGSEA, per germline. There are 12 residues in the CDR3. For this clonotype: The antigen is unknown.

General study findings and limits: Beta clonotypes that were abundant in cord blood contained fewer insertions, a pattern absent from memory repertoires.

Using its own MiXCR run on the 5' RACE reads, TCRdb lists one record per CDR3 protein. The data contain roughly 490,000 distinct CDR3 sequences, approximately 14% of them singletons. These data also featured in a second study, about yellow fever vaccine responses in identical twins.

The chain joins TRBV29-1 to TRBJ2-7; no definite D call. Sequencing was carried out using CD4+ T cells sorted from blood. This sequence was found in a woman aged 18-29 years in good health. CDR3 DNA sequence: TGCAGCGTTCAGTTTTCGGCCTACGAGCAGTACTTC. This encodes CSVQFSAYEQYF.